A selection of T cell receptor beta chains follows, all from one sample in a study of lymphopenia after photon versus proton radiotherapy. Assay: immunoSEQ multiplex PCR; the TCRdb copy retains only in-frame clones and omits some. The sample includes 52,000 or so clones, roughly 90% seen only once; the top ten take about a sixth. The sequences come from peripheral blood, collected from a patient treated with photon-based radiotherapy. The receptors stem from a woman aged 35 to 49 with cholangiocarcinoma. The CDR3 runs from the conserved cysteine through the conserved F or W. The D gene is left open where the match is weak. Clone size is given for some rows only: seen once, a few or many times, or a class if the clone is expanded.

V	J	size	D	DNA	CDR3
TRBV7-3	TRBJ2-1	-	TRBD2	TGTGCCAGCAGCTTAAATAGCGGGGGACCTTCCTACAATGAGCAGTTCTTC	CASSLNSGGPSYNEQFF
TRBV6-1	TRBJ1-2	-	-	TGTGCCAGCAGTGAAGGTGGCGGGTACTATGGCTACACCTTC	CASSEGGGYYGYTF
TRBV4-2	TRBJ2-7	-	-	TGTGCCAGCAGCCAAGGCCTCTCCGAGCAGTACTTC	CASSQGLSEQYF
TRBV7-2	TRBJ2-1	-	-	TGTGCCAGCAGCCTATCCTCACGGGGTGAGCAGTTCTTC	CASSLSSRGEQFF
TRBV5-1	TRBJ1-3	-	-	TGCGCCAGCAGCTTGGGGGAGAGCTCTGGAAACACCATATATTTT	CASSLGESSGNTIYF
TRBV2	TRBJ2-7	-	TRBD2	TGTGCCAGCAGTGAAAGACGACTAGCGGCATCCTACGAGCAGTACTTC	CASSERRLAASYEQYF
TRBV7-3	TRBJ2-2	-	-	TGTGCCAGCAGCCCGAGCCAAGGGACCGGGGAGCTGTTTTTT	CASSPSQGTGELFF
TRBV9	TRBJ1-3	-	-	TGTGCCAGCAGCCCACCCCAGGACGGAAACACCATATATTTT	CASSPPQDGNTIYF
TRBV6-1	TRBJ2-1	-	-	TGTGCCAGCAGTCAGGGGCCCGAAAGGGTCAATGAGCAGTTCTTC	CASSQGPERVNEQFF
TRBV18	TRBJ1-1	-	TRBD1	TGTGCCAGCTCATCTGGACAGGGGGCCACTGAAGCTTTCTTT	CASSSGQGATEAFF
TRBV19	TRBJ1-5	-	-	TGTGCCAGTAGTCAATTTGGTGCAGGGTCGGTCACCCTTGAGCCCCAGCATTTT	CASSQFGAGSVTLEPQHF
TRBV5-4	TRBJ1-1	once	-	TGTGCCAGTAAAACAATAAACACTGAAGCTTTCTTT	CASKTINTEAFF
TRBV30	TRBJ2-5	-	TRBD2	TGTGCCTGGCTTAGCGGGGACGGGGAGACCCAGTACTTC	CAWLSGDGETQYF
TRBV7-7	TRBJ2-2	-	-	TGTGCTAGCAGCTTCCCGCTGGGGGAGCTGTTTTTT	CASSFPLGELFF
TRBV18	TRBJ2-3	-	-	TGTGCCAGCTCACCACCGAGGGGTTACACAGATACGCAGTATTTT	CASSPPRGYTDTQYF
TRBV2	TRBJ2-6	-	TRBD2	TGTGCCAGCAGTGGGGAAGCGGGAGGGGAACTCTGGGCCAACGTCCTGACTTTC	CASSGEAGGELWANVLTF
TRBV11-2	TRBJ1-6	-	-	TGTGCCAGCAGCTTAGGATCGGGTACACCCCTCCACTTT	CASSLGSGTPLHF
TRBV5-1	TRBJ2-4	-	-	TGCGCCAGCAGCTTAGACAGGGCGGGACTAAGAAACATTCAGTACTTC	CASSLDRAGLRNIQYF
TRBV7-2	TRBJ1-6	-	-	TGTGCCAGCAGCTCTACCGGACCGCCTAATTCACCCCTCCACTTT	CASSSTGPPNSPLHF